The 16 T cell receptor beta chains below were found in one sample sequenced in a study of cytomegalovirus exposure and HLA in healthy donors. PCR amplification relied on 60 Vbeta primers (plus 13 Jbeta primers). Sequenced by immunoSEQ multiplex PCR; TCRdb stores in-frame clones only, minus some. Of 45,000 to 65,000 clones detected, approximately 70% appear once; the ten largest clones hold under 3%. Sequences were obtained from PBMCs. These receptors all stem from a man aged 18 to 30 in good health and CMV-seronegative.

This clone was counted between two and nine times. The chain links TRBV7-9 to TRBJ2-1; 8 positions match TRBD2. V lost 2 bases to trimming and J lost 7 bases; unmatched junction nucleotides: 4. Germline lookup yields CDR1 SEHNR and CDR2 FQNEAQ (reference sequence). The length of the CDR3 is 14 residues. The CDR3 nucleotides are TGTGCCAGCAGCTTAATGGTAGCGGGAAATGAGCAGTTCTTC. It is translated as CASSLMVAGNEQFF.

The chain joins TRBV25-1 to TRBJ2-1; TRBD2 matches 8 bases. From germline, CDR1 is MGHDK and CDR2 SYGVNS. The CDR3 length is 16 residues. The V gene end was trimmed by 2 bases and the J gene end by 2 bases; junction bases not matched to a gene: 5. The CDR3, as DNA: TGTGCCAGCAGTGAAATCAAGCGGGAGCCCTACAATGAGCAGTTCTTC. As protein: CASSEIKREPYNEQFF.

The chain recombines TRBV6-5 with TRBJ1-2, with D uncertain. Trimming cost V 7 bases and J 2 bases, with 17 bases left between them. This CDR3 has 15 amino acids. CDR1 is MNHEY, CDR2 SVGAGI, per germline. The CDR3 DNA is TGTGCCAGCACCCGTACCGCCGGGGTGAACTATGGCTACACCTTC. The encoded protein is CASTRTAGVNYGYTF.

The V call is TRBV7-2, the J call TRBJ1-3; D is undetermined. This CDR3 is built from 16 residues. CDR1 and CDR2 from the germline V gene are SGHTA and FQGNSA. The germline V and J ends were trimmed by 5 bases and 2 bases, with 16 bases remaining between them. This CDR3 is CASSRLGGLTGNTIYF. CDR3 in DNA: TGTGCCAGCAGCCGTTTAGGTGGGCTTACTGGAAACACCATATATTTT.

This clone was counted a few times. The rearrangement links TRBV28 to TRBJ2-7, with 11 nucleotides matching TRBD2. The CDR3 length is 14 residues. Germline V gene data show CDR1 as MDHEN and CDR2 as SYDVKM. Germline trimming cut 3 bases from V and 7 bases from J; bases unmatched to any gene: 5. The CDR3 region has the DNA TGTGCCAGCAGTTTGGCTAGCGGGGGGCCGGAGCAGTACTTC. This sequence encodes CASSLASGGPEQYF. The full variable domain, in which reference TRBV28 and TRBJ2-7 provide the parts outside the CDR3, is DVKVTQSSRYLVKRTGEKVFLECVQDMDHENMFWYRQDPGLGLRLIYFSYDVKMKEKGDIPEGYSVSREKKERFSLILESASTNQTSMYLCASSLASGGPEQYFGPGTRLTVT.

The rearrangement links TRBV19 to TRBJ2-1, with TRBD2 matching over 11 bases. The CDR3 is made up of 14 amino acids. The germline V gene has CDR1 LNHDA and CDR2 SQIVND (reference sequence). V dropped 7 bases and J dropped 7; count of bases not matched to a gene: 6. CDR3 sequence: CASTPASGRNEQFF. The DNA for the CDR3 is TGTGCCAGTACCCCGGCTAGCGGGAGGAATGAGCAGTTCTTC.

In this sample, this clone turned up once. CDR3 DNA sequence: TGTGCCAGCCGACTCGGTTTGGGGGCTCGCCAAGAGACCCAGTACTTC. Amino acids: CASRLGLGARQETQYF. The rearrangement uses TRBV5-8 and TRBJ2-5, with a possible D match to TRBD1 (6 bases). The V end lost 7 bases, the J end lost 1 base, and 20 bases lay between the germline ends. The CDR3 has 16 residues. Germline V gene sequence: CDR1 SGHTS, CDR2 YDEGEE.

The CDR3 sequence: CASSHKGENTGELFF. Here the CDR3 DNA reads TGTGCCAGCAGCCACAAGGGGGAGAACACCGGGGAGCTGTTTTTT. The chain is built from TRBV6-5 and TRBJ2-2; perhaps TRBD1 as D (6 bases). Looked up from germline, CDR1 is MNHEY and CDR2 is SVGAGI. The length of the CDR3 is 15 residues. Trimming took off 6 bases at V and 1 base at J, with 12 bases between the two ends.

This clone was detected only once. This chain joins TRBV28 and TRBJ1-1; D may be TRBD1 (5 bases). The V gene's germline CDR1 is MDHEN and CDR2 SYDVKM. This CDR3 has 14 residues. The V end lost 6 bases, the J end lost 0 bases, and 11 bases lay between the germline ends. This CDR3 is CASRTGLMNTEAFF. CDR3 DNA: TGTGCCAGCAGGACGGGACTCATGAACACTGAAGCTTTCTTT.

The rearrangement uses TRBV7-9 and TRBJ1-5; TRBD1 aligns across 9 bases. J lost 12 bases, V lost 0 bases, and 3 bases had no gene match. Germline assignment: CDR1 SEHNR and CDR2 FQNEAQ (reference sequence). The CDR3 extends over 13 amino acids. CDR3 coding DNA: TGTGCCAGCAGCTTAGCGCAGACAGGGGGCCAGCATTTT. It is translated as CASSLAQTGGQHF.

The chain combines TRBV6-5 with TRBJ2-1; 7 bases are a match to TRBD1. V gave up 6 bases and J gave up 8 bases; unmatched junction bases: 10. CDR3 size: 14 residues. The germline V gene has CDR1 MNHEY and CDR2 SVGAGI. The CDR3 protein is CASSPGTEYDEQFF. The CDR3, as DNA: TGTGCCAGCAGCCCCGGGACAGAGTACGATGAGCAGTTCTTC.

This chain joins TRBV27 and TRBJ2-7; D remains ambiguous. Deletions cut 0 bases from V and 2 bases from J, with 5 bases between. The CDR3 extends over 13 amino acids. Germline V gene lookup returns CDR1 MNHEY and CDR2 SMNVEV (reference sequence). The CDR3 bases are TGTGCCAGCAGTTTATCTAAAACCTACGAGCAGTACTTC. It specifies CASSLSKTYEQYF.

There are a few counts of this clone. The chain uses TRBV18 and TRBJ2-1; 11 bases fit TRBD2. CDR1 and CDR2 from the germline V gene are KGHSH and LQKENI. This CDR3 has 15 amino acids. V was clipped by 4 bases and J by 6 bases; unmatched bases: 5. The CDR3 region is CASSLLGLAANEQFF. The CDR3 DNA reads TGTGCCAGCTCACTACTGGGACTAGCGGCCAATGAGCAGTTCTTC. Supplemented by reference TRBV18 and TRBJ2-1, the full variable domain reads NAGVMQNPRHLVRRRGQEARLRCSPMKGHSHVYWYRQLPEEGLKFMVYLQKENIIDESGMPKERFSAEFPKEGPSILRIQQVVRGDSAAYFCASSLLGLAANEQFFGPGTRLTVL.

The rearrangement joins TRBV7-9 to TRBJ2-3; 7 bases are a match to TRBD2. Germline V CDR1 and CDR2: SEHNR, FQNEAQ (reference sequence). The V and J ends lost 0 bases and 1 base, in that order; junction bases with no gene match: 1. This CDR3 has 15 residues. CDR3 sequence reads: CASSLATSGTDTQYF. As DNA, the CDR3 is TGTGCCAGCAGCTTAGCAACTAGCGGCACAGATACGCAGTATTTT.

The chain recombines TRBV7-2 with TRBJ1-5; D is ambiguous. CDR3 length: 15 amino acids. CDR1 SGHTA and CDR2 FQGNSA come from the germline V gene. V was trimmed by 3 bases and J by 1 base, leaving 10 bases between them. DNA of the CDR3: TGTGCCAGCAGCTTGATGGGCAGCAGCAATCAGCCCCAGCATTTT. Its protein product is CASSLMGSSNQPQHF.

This clone was detected only once. The V and J genes are TRBV6-5 and TRBJ1-2, with 7 nucleotides matching TRBD1. J was trimmed by 4 bases and V by 6 bases; bases with no gene match: 5. Germline V gene sequence: CDR1 MNHEY, CDR2 SVGAGI. The CDR3 is made up of 13 amino acids. The CDR3 DNA reads TGTGCCAGCAGACGACAGGGATCCTATGGCTACACCTTC. Translation: CASRRQGSYGYTF.